This T cell receptor (beta chain) was recovered during a study of blood T cell repertoires in COVID-19. About the research overall: From the United States, Italy and Spain came samples of acute and convalescent COVID-19. T cells, B-cell-depleted T cells, or PBMCs provided the cDNA or gDNA that served as material.

CDR1 and CDR2 from the germline V gene are MDHEN and SYDVKM. CDR3 length equals 14 residues. The ends lost 8 bases at V and 1 base at J; junction bases unmatched: 5. Study processing details: By means of reference gene primer amplification, nucleated cell counts were estimated. Produced via immunoSEQ multiplex PCR; TCRdb's table is partial and in-frame only. D and trimming were read from the DNA, whereas the V and J calls and clone size are those reported in that table. Here the sample spans tens of thousands of clones, about nine tenths being singletons. This clone was observed a single time. J is TRBJ2-1 and V is TRBV28; the match to TRBD2 covers 7 bases. The sample consisted of peripheral blood. This sequence was found in a human donor in a cohort sampled during active COVID-19. The CDR3 region has the DNA TGTGCCAGCGGCCTTAGCGGGTCCTACAATGAGCAGTTCTTC. Amino acid sequence: CASGLSGSYNEQFF.